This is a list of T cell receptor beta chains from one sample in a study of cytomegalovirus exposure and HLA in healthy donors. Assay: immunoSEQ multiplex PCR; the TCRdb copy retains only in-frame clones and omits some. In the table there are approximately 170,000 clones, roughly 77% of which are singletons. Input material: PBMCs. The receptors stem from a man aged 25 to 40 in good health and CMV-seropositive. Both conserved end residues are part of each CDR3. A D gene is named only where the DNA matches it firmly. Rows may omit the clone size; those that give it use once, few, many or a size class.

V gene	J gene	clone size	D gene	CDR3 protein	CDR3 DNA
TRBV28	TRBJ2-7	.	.	CASSTHPAGQPSSYEQYF	TGTGCCAGCAGTACCCACCCCGCGGGACAGCCAAGCTCCTACGAGCAGTACTTC
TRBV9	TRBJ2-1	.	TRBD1	CASSTTGGSLLGSSYNEQFF	TGTGCCAGCAGCACTACAGGGGGGTCGCTTCTCGGGAGCTCCTACAATGAGCAGTTCTTC
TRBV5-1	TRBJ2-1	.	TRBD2	CASSLASGGPYGLYEQFF	TGCGCCAGCAGCTTGGCTAGCGGGGGCCCCTATGGATTGTATGAGCAGTTCTTC
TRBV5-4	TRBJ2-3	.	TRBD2	CASSFSGGTDTQYF	TGTGCCAGCAGCTTTAGCGGGGGCACAGATACGCAGTATTTT
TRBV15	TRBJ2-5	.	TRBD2	CATSRDRASGSRYQETQYF	TGTGCCACCAGCAGAGATAGGGCTAGCGGGAGTAGGTACCAAGAGACCCAGTACTTC
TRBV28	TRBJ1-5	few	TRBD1	CASRLRGHQPQHF	TGTGCCAGCAGACTCAGGGGGCATCAGCCCCAGCATTTT
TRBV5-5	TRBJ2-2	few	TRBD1	CASSLALGTGTTGELFF	TGTGCCAGCAGCTTGGCTTTGGGGACAGGGACCACCGGGGAGCTGTTTTTT
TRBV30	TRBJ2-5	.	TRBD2	CAFSGGTKETQYF	TGTGCCTTCAGCGGGGGGACTAAAGAGACCCAGTACTTC
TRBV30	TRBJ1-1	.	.	CAWSRGSEAFF	TGTGCCTGGAGTCGCGGTTCTGAAGCTTTCTTT
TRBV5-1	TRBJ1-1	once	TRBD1	CASSDSGGNTEAFF	TGCGCCAGCAGCGACTCAGGGGGAAACACTGAAGCTTTCTTT
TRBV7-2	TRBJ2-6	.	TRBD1	CASSLQGTGSSGANVLTF	TGTGCCAGCAGCTTACAAGGGACAGGAAGCTCTGGGGCCAACGTCCTGACTTTC
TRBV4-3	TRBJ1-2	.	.	CASSQRRKANYGYTF	TGCGCCAGCAGCCAAAGGCGGAAAGCTAACTATGGCTACACCTTC
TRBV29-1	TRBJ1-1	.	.	CSVEWREGTEAFF	TGCAGCGTTGAGTGGAGAGAAGGAACTGAAGCTTTCTTT
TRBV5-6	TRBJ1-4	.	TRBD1	CASSPTGGSQEKLFF	TGTGCCAGCAGCCCTACAGGGGGCAGTCAGGAAAAACTGTTTTTT
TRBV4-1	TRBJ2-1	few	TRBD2	CASSQANVGLAGYNEQFF	TGCGCCAGCAGCCAAGCTAACGTGGGACTAGCGGGCTACAATGAGCAGTTCTTC
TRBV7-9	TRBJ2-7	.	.	CASSKGQRAEQYF	TGTGCCAGCAGCAAAGGACAGAGAGCCGAGCAGTACTTC
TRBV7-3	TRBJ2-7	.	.	CASSPNTEQYF	TGTGCCAGCAGCCCCAACACCGAGCAGTACTTC
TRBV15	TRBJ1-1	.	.	CATSSTGTEAFF	TGTGCCACCAGCAGTACGGGGACTGAAGCTTTCTTT
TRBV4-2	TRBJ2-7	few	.	CASSQDRGQGRGEQYF	TGTGCCAGCAGCCAAGATAGAGGTCAGGGGAGGGGCGAGCAGTACTTC
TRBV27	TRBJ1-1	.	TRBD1	CASSGSTGGFTEAFF	TGTGCCAGCAGTGGATCGACAGGGGGCTTCACTGAAGCTTTCTTT
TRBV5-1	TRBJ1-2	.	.	CASSLVGQANYGYTF	TGCGCCAGCAGCTTGGTCGGTCAGGCTAACTATGGCTACACCTTC
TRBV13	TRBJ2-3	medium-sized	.	CASSNAEQGTSTDTQYF	TGTGCCAGCAGCAACGCTGAACAGGGGACTAGCACAGATACGCAGTATTTT
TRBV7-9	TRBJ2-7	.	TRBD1	CASSLAGTGIYEQYF	TGTGCCAGCAGCTTAGCAGGGACAGGGATCTACGAGCAGTACTTC
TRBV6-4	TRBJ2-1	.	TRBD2	CASSSSGGHYNEQFF	TGTGCCAGCAGTTCTAGCGGGGGACACTACAATGAGCAGTTCTTC
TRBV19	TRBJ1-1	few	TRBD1	CASSIGAGQANTEAFF	TGTGCCAGTAGTATCGGTGCGGGACAGGCGAACACTGAAGCTTTCTTT
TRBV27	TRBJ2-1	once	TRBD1	CASRGVRDRIDEQFF	TGTGCCAGCAGGGGAGTCCGGGACAGAATCGATGAGCAGTTCTTC
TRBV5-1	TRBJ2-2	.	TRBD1	CASSFDRGKGGELFF	TGCGCCAGCAGCTTTGACAGGGGCAAGGGCGGGGAGCTGTTTTTT
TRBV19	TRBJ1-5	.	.	CASSKNSNQPQHF	TGTGCCAGTAGCAAAAATAGCAATCAGCCCCAGCATTTT
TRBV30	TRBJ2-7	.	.	CAGRGSSYEQYF	TGTGCCGGACGGGGGAGCTCCTACGAGCAGTACTTC
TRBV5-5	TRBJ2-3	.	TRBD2	CASSWGTSGGADTQYF	TGTGCCAGCAGCTGGGGGACTAGCGGGGGCGCAGATACGCAGTATTTT
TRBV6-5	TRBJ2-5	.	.	CASSYSGKETQYF	TGTGCCAGCAGTTATAGCGGCAAAGAGACCCAGTACTTC
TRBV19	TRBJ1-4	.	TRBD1	CASRIRTGGEKLFF	TGTGCCAGTAGAATTAGGACAGGGGGGGAAAAACTGTTTTTT
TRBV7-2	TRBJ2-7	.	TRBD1	CASSHRGPLYEQYF	TGTGCCAGCAGTCACAGGGGTCCTCTCTACGAGCAGTACTTC
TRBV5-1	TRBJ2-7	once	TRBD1	CASSLGGTGKYEQYF	TGCGCCAGCAGCTTGGGGGGGACAGGGAAATACGAGCAGTACTTC
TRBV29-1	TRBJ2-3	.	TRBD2	CSVEASGRQDTQYF	TGCAGCGTTGAAGCTAGCGGGCGGCAGGATACGCAGTATTTT
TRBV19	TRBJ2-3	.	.	CASRATDTQYF	TGTGCCAGTAGGGCCACAGATACGCAGTATTTT